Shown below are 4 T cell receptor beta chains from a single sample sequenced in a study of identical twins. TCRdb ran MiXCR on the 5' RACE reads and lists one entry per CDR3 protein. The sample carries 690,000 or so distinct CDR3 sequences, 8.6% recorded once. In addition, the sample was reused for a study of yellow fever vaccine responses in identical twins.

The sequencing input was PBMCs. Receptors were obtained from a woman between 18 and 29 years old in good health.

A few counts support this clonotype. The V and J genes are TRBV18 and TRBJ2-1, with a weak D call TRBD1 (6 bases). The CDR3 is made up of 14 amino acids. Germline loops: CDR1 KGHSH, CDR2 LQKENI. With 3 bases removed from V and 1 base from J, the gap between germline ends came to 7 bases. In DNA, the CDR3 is TGTGCCAGCTCACCCGGACAGTCCTACAATGAGCAGTTCTTC. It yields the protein CASSPGQSYNEQFF.

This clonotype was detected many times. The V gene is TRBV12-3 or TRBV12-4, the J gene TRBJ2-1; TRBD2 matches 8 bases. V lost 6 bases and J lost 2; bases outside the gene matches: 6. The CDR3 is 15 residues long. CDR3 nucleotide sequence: TGTGCCAGCAGCCGACTTAGCGGGGCCTACAATGAGCAGTTCTTC. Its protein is CASSRLSGAYNEQFF.

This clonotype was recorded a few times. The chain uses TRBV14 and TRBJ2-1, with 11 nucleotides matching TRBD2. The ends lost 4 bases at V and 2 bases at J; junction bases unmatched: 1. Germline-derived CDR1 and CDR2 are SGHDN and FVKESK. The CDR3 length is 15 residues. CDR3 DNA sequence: TGTGCCAGCAGCCGACTAGCGGGACCCTACAATGAGCAGTTCTTC. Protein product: CASSRLAGPYNEQFF.

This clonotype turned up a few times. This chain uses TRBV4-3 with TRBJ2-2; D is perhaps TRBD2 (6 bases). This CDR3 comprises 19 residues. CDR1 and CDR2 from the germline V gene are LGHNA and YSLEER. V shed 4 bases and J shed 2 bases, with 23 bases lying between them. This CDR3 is CASSRSGVAGGINTGELFF. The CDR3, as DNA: TGCGCCAGCAGCCGAAGTGGTGTGGCGGGCGGGATTAACACCGGGGAGCTGTTTTTT.